What follows is one T cell receptor (beta chain) and its context. Its antigen remains unidentified. Base-call qualities are not available, and no considerably larger clone is one nucleotide away. The data originate from a study of blood T cell repertoires in COVID-19 (TCRdb year 2020). With regard to the full study: Collaborator samples came from the United States, Italy and Spain and covered acute and convalescent phases of COVID-19. The prospective study material was composed of cDNA or gDNA derived from T cells, B-cell-depleted T cells, or PBMCs. Deeply sampled blood TCRbeta repertoires from subjects exposed to, actively infected with, or recovered from COVID-19 were included in the dataset. The repertoires were made available in a free public database intended to serve as a resource for research on the immune response to SARS-CoV-2. The samples were drawn from two sources: the first 160 participants of the ongoing ImmuneRACE study, and over 950 subjects contributed by 6 global collaborators. A de-identified subject ID, COVID-19 status, age in years and sex were almost always included in the sample metadata. Where HLA class I and class II types were available, the types were taken from metadata supplied by the sample provider, not from assay-based typing.

Overall study results and their limits: Clinical and demographic metadata were provided uncurated, with the amount varying by source and participant.

TCRbeta CDR3 regions were amplified from genomic DNA using the immunoSEQ Assay, a bias-controlled multiplex PCR. The authors' pipeline ran thus. Within the assay, amplification of reference gene primers was used to estimate how many nucleated cells each sample contained. To quantify the absolute abundance of each unique TCRbeta CDR3 rearrangement, sequence reads were collapsed and filtered. For each sample, productive Simpson clonality was calculated as the square root of Simpson's diversity index over productive rearrangements. As stored in TCRdb, this immuneACCESS dataset retains in-frame rearrangements with V and J assigned. A fraction of the clones does not appear; measured against another copy, unresolved V genes explain less than half of the discrepancy, and the remainder lacks a known reason. Clone size and V and J calls were adopted from that table, with D and trimming inferred from the DNA. Recorded for this sample are some 200,000 clones; around 88% of them occurred a single time. The ten top clones hold around 1.5% of the sample.

Each collaborating institution followed its own protocols to collect whole blood in K2EDTA tubes. For TCRbeta analysis, collaborators shipped samples in one of three forms: frozen whole blood, isolated PBMCs, or DNA extracted from either of those sample types. The CDR3, cysteine through phenylalanine, is 12 amino acids long. Only the CDR3 region is kept as DNA, spanning 36 bases read in frame from base 1. V and J are truncated by 5 bases and 3 bases respectively, leaving an intervening sequence of 9 bases. CDR1 SQVTM and CDR2 ANQGSEA are derived from the germline V gene. The chain joins TRBV29-1 to TRBJ2-3, with the D gene not clear enough to name. This receptor was obtained from a man between 18 and 35 years old with active or convalescent COVID-19. Sequencing was carried out using peripheral blood. The sequenced DNA: TGCAGCGTTATTGAGGTTACAGATACGCAGTATTTT. Protein translation: CSVIEVTDTQYF.